A single sample gave rise to the 8 T cell receptor beta chains below, sequenced in a study of T cell repertoires in cytomegalovirus infection. TCRdb fed the reads into MiXCR, producing one record per CDR3 protein. Here the sample spans hundreds of thousands of distinct CDR3 sequences, 30% to 40% being singletons. Antigens for these TCRs are unknown. Specimen: cultured CD8+ T cells from PBMCs, collected from culture after CMV antigen stimulation. The receptors here all came from a human donor in good health (CMV status not recorded). Some clones in this sample may be carry-over from other donors' samples.

This clonotype was counted ten times or more. V usage is TRBV7-9 and J usage is TRBJ2-4, with D possibly being TRBD1 (5 bases). The V gene lost 4 bases and the J gene lost 3 bases, with 16 bases spanning the gap. Per germline, CDR1 SEHNR and CDR2 FQNEAQ (reference sequence). The CDR3 is 16 residues long. Written as DNA, the CDR3 is TGTGCCAGCAGCTCCTGGGGAAGGGGCGGCAAAAACATTCAGTACTTC. It is translated as CASSSWGRGGKNIQYF.

The DNA for the CDR3 is TGTGCCAGCAGTTTATTTAACGGGGCTGGGGCCAACGTCCTGACTTTC. It is translated as CASSLFNGAGANVLTF. The chain employs TRBV27 and TRBJ2-6, with a weak D call TRBD2 (5 bases). The V gene lost 1 base and the J gene lost 2 bases, with 9 bases spanning the gap. Germline V gene data show CDR1 as MNHEY and CDR2 as SMNVEV (reference sequence). The CDR3 is made up of 16 amino acids.

In this sample, this clonotype turned up a few times. This chain connects TRBV15 to TRBJ2-5; TRBD2 aligns across 7 bases. Germline-derived CDR1 and CDR2 are LNHNV and YYDKDF (reference sequence). Trimming cost V 5 bases and J 5 bases; bases outside gene matches: 8. The CDR3 has 14 residues. The CDR3 protein is CATSPTPAGETQYF. DNA of the CDR3: TGTGCCACCAGCCCCACCCCAGCGGGGGAGACCCAGTACTTC.

This clonotype showed up many times. The J gene is TRBJ2-1, the V gene TRBV12-3 or TRBV12-4, with no clear D. CDR3 length equals 14 residues. V was trimmed by 6 bases and J by 0 bases, leaving 9 bases between them. The CDR3 spells CASSFRSSYNEQFF. The CDR3 DNA is TGTGCCAGCAGCTTCAGGAGCTCCTACAATGAGCAGTTCTTC.

The genes are TRBV29-1 and TRBJ1-1; 9 positions match TRBD1. The CDR3 is 13 amino acids. Germline values: CDR1 SQVTM, CDR2 ANQGSEA. Unmatched junction bases numbered 3, after V lost 0 bases and J lost 7 bases. The CDR3 region has the DNA TGCAGCGTTGAAGAGGGACAGGGTGTTGAAGCTTTCTTT. Translation: CSVEEGQGVEAFF.

This sequence joins TRBV7-9 and TRBJ1-2; 7 nucleotides line up with TRBD1. This CDR3 is built from 15 residues. V was pared by 6 bases and J by 5 bases, with 12 bases of the junction left unmatched. Germline-derived CDR1 and CDR2 are SEHNR and FQNEAQ (reference sequence). The CDR3 DNA follows: TGTGCCAGCAGTCTACCGGGACAGAAGGTTTATGGCTACACCTTC. Its protein is CASSLPGQKVYGYTF.

This clonotype has a count of ten or more. The V gene is TRBV7-6, the J gene TRBJ2-3; 12 bases are a match to TRBD2. The V gene end was trimmed by 0 bases and the J gene end by 6 bases; junction bases not matched to a gene: 4. Germline CDR1 SGHVS, CDR2 FNYEAQ. CDR3 size: 16 residues. In DNA, the CDR3 is TGTGCCAGCAGCTTAGCGACTAGCGGGGGTAGTGATACGCAGTATTTT. Translating gives CASSLATSGGSDTQYF.

This clonotype came up a few times. This chain joins TRBV28 and TRBJ2-7, with D possibly TRBD2 on 6 matching bases. In germline, CDR1 is MDHEN, CDR2 SYDVKM. V was shortened by 3 bases and J by 3 bases, with 30 bases between the two germline ends. The CDR3 extends over 20 amino acids. CDR3 in DNA: TGTGCCAGCAGTTTCGGAAGAGGCCAATTGGGAGGCTGGAACTACTACGAGCAGTACGTC. Encoded protein: CASSFGRGQLGGWNYYEQYV.